These 27 T cell receptor beta chains were all obtained from the same sample, sequenced in a study of blood T cell repertoires in COVID-19. The assay was immunoSEQ multiplex PCR, and TCRdb's table has in-frame clones only and misses some. In the table there are 150,000 to 200,000 clones, roughly 80% of which are singletons. Sequencing input: peripheral blood. All receptors come from a man aged 60-69 years with active or convalescent COVID-19.

The rearrangement joins TRBV4-3 to TRBJ2-1; possibly TRBD2 for D (6 bases). Germline assignment: CDR1 LGHNA and CDR2 YSLEER. This CDR3 comprises 14 residues. V dropped 0 bases and J dropped 9 bases, with 12 bases sitting between them. CDR3 nucleotide sequence: TGCGCCAGCAGCCAAGATTCGGGAGTGGTTGAGCAGTTCTTC. This sequence encodes CASSQDSGVVEQFF.

V gene TRBV18 combines with J gene TRBJ2-3, with D maybe TRBD1 (5 bases). CDR1 and CDR2 (germline): KGHSH, LQKENI. The CDR3 is made up of 15 amino acids. Trimming cost V 3 bases and J 0 bases, with 10 bases left between them. CDR3 nucleotides: TGTGCCAGCTCACCTGGGGCCACTAGCACAGATACGCAGTATTTT. Its protein product is CASSPGATSTDTQYF. Using reference TRBV18 and TRBJ2-3 for the parts outside the CDR3, the full variable domain is NAGVMQNPRHLVRRRGQEARLRCSPMKGHSHVYWYRQLPEEGLKFMVYLQKENIIDESGMPKERFSAEFPKEGPSILRIQQVVRGDSAAYFCASSPGATSTDTQYFGPGTRLTVL.

The chain couples TRBV6-5 to TRBJ1-1; a possible D gene is TRBD1 (5 bases). CDR1 is MNHEY, CDR2 SVGAGI, per germline. The CDR3 is 12 amino acids. The V end lost 6 bases, the J end lost 11 bases, and 16 bases lay between the germline ends. CDR3 loop: CASRLGTGAAFF. DNA of the CDR3: TGTGCCAGCAGACTAGGGACTGGGGCGGCTTTCTTT.

DNA for the CDR3: TGTGCCAGCTCACCCTCTACTAGCACAGATACGCAGTATTTT. Translated: CASSPSTSTDTQYF. The chain couples TRBV18 to TRBJ2-3, with D hard to call. The CDR3 loop spans 14 amino acids. The germline V and J ends were trimmed by 3 bases and 0 bases, with 7 bases remaining between them. Germline lookup yields CDR1 KGHSH and CDR2 LQKENI.

The CDR3 bases are TGTGCCAGCAGCCAAGGTTTGCGACTAGGGGCCGGGGAGCTGTTTTTT. This encodes CASSQGLRLGAGELFF. This sequence joins TRBV3-1 (or the pseudogene TRBV3-2) and TRBJ2-2; possible D gene TRBD2, 6 bases. Germline V gives CDR1 LGHDT, CDR2 YNNKEL (reference sequence). The CDR3 is 16 amino acids. Trimming shortened V by 1 base and J by 6 bases, and 15 bases separated the two germline ends.

The genes are TRBV5-6 and TRBJ1-5, with 8 bases aligning to TRBD1. Germline trimming cut 2 bases from V and 1 base from J; bases unmatched to any gene: 11. This CDR3 contains 18 residues. Germline loops: CDR1 SGHDT, CDR2 YYEEEE. CDR3 loop: CASSFGTGPNWSNQPQHF. CDR3 in DNA: TGTGCCAGCAGCTTCGGGACAGGACCGAACTGGAGCAATCAGCCCCAGCATTTT.

V usage is TRBV28 and J usage is TRBJ2-7; D ambiguous. In germline, CDR1 is MDHEN, CDR2 SYDVKM. Trimming took off 6 bases at V and 1 base at J, with 10 bases between the two ends. This CDR3 is built from 13 residues. For the CDR3, the DNA is TGTGCCAGCAGATTAGACGGGTCCTACGAGCAGTACTTC. The encoded protein is CASRLDGSYEQYF.

The gene calls are TRBV7-2 and TRBJ2-7; D is perhaps TRBD2 (6 bases). The V end was cut by 2 bases, the J end by 0 bases, with 11 bases between. CDR3 length: 15 amino acids. CDR1 is SGHTA and CDR2 is FQGNSA in the germline V gene. CDR3 amino acids: CASSLTGESSYEQYF. The CDR3 coding sequence is TGTGCCAGCAGCTTAACGGGAGAAAGCTCCTACGAGCAGTACTTC.

This sequence joins TRBV28 and TRBJ2-7, with TRBD1 matching over 10 bases. Trimming cost V 4 bases and J 6 bases; bases outside gene matches: 6. This CDR3 comprises 14 residues. Germline V gene data show CDR1 as MDHEN and CDR2 as SYDVKM. The CDR3 protein is CASSYSRTGGEQYF. The DNA for the CDR3 is TGTGCCAGCAGTTACTCCAGGACAGGGGGCGAGCAGTACTTC.

The chain has TRBV7-2 and TRBJ2-1; no definite D call. Trimming cost V 5 bases and J 0 bases, with 17 bases left between them. Germline V lookup: CDR1 SGHTA, CDR2 FQGNSA. The CDR3 is made up of 17 amino acids. CDR3 nucleotides: TGTGCCAGCAGCCCCCCCATGGGCTCCGACTCCTACAATGAGCAGTTCTTC. Translation: CASSPPMGSDSYNEQFF.

V is TRBV19 and J is TRBJ2-6; 8 positions agree with TRBD2. V lost 1 base, J lost 0 bases, and 8 bases stayed unmatched. Germline V CDR1 and CDR2: LNHDA, SQIVND (reference sequence). The CDR3 consists of 19 residues. CDR3 sequence (DNA): TGTGCCAGTAGTATAGTAGCGGGGATTTCCCGCTCTGGGGCCAACGTCCTGACTTTC. This translates into CASSIVAGISRSGANVLTF.

V gene TRBV19 combines with J gene TRBJ2-7, with D possibly matching TRBD1 (6 bases). V was pared by 5 bases and J by 5 bases, with 10 bases between. Germline values: CDR1 LNHDA, CDR2 SQIVND (reference sequence). This CDR3 spans 12 amino acids. CDR3 DNA sequence: TGTGCCAGTAGTCTTCAGGGGCACGAGCAGTACTTC. The encoded protein is CASSLQGHEQYF.

The gene calls are TRBV6-4 and TRBJ1-5, with no clear D. This CDR3 region has 13 residues. Germline V gene sequence: CDR1 MRHNA, CDR2 SNTAGT. Trimming left V 5 bases short and J 7 bases short, with 12 bases between. The CDR3, as DNA: TGTGCCAGCAGTACACCCACCGGGCAGCCCCAGCATTTT. Its protein is CASSTPTGQPQHF.

This clone was found once. This chain uses TRBV9 with TRBJ2-7, with D perhaps matching TRBD1 (5 bases). Between the trimmed V and J ends, which lost 2 bases and 4 bases, there was a span of 13 bases. The length of the CDR3 is 14 residues. Germline loops: CDR1 SGDLS, CDR2 YYNGEE. Written as DNA, the CDR3 is TGTGCCAGCAGCGTTTCCTTCTCAGGGTACGAGCAGTACTTC. It translates to CASSVSFSGYEQYF.

This rearrangement joins TRBV11-3 to TRBJ1-6; TRBD1 is a possible D gene (6 bases). The CDR3 covers 12 residues. V lost 5 bases to trimming and J lost 17 bases, with 16 bases between them. Germline V gene sequence: CDR1 SGHNT, CDR2 YENEEA. CDR3 coding DNA: TGTGCCAGCAGCCCACAGGGAGGGGATGTCCACTTT. As protein: CASSPQGGDVHF.

The chain joins TRBV7-6 to TRBJ1-3; D gene ambiguous. Germline lookup yields CDR1 SGHVS and CDR2 FNYEAQ. Trimming removed 3 bases at V and 4 bases at J, with 16 bases between. The CDR3 sequence is 16 residues long. The CDR3 nucleotides read TGTGCCAGCAGCTTGTATAACACGCGGGAAGGAAACACCATATATTTT. It encodes CASSLYNTREGNTIYF.

This clone was found once. Here the CDR3 reads CASSLLASSGNTIYF. The CDR3 bases are TGTGCCAGCAGTTTATTGGCAAGCTCTGGAAACACCATATATTTT. The chain links TRBV28 to TRBJ1-3; D call uncertain. V was pared by 1 base and J by 0 bases, with 7 bases between. The germline gives CDR1 MDHEN, CDR2 SYDVKM. The CDR3 totals 15 residues.

The chain couples TRBV2 to TRBJ1-5, with 7 positions matching TRBD1. CDR1 and CDR2 (germline): SNHLY, FYNNEI. The V gene end was trimmed by 9 bases and the J gene end by 1 base; junction bases not matched to a gene: 6. The CDR3 length is 14 residues. In DNA form, the CDR3 reads TGTGCCAGTAGGGGACAGATAAGCAATCAGCCCCAGCATTTT. Translated: CASRGQISNQPQHF.

The chain links TRBV15 to TRBJ1-4; 9 positions match TRBD1. The CDR3 is 16 amino acids. After removal of 0 bases from V and 6 bases from J, the junction contained 5 bases not matched to a gene. Looked up from germline, CDR1 is LNHNV and CDR2 is YYDKDF (reference sequence). The CDR3 nucleotides are TGTGCCACCAGCAGAGATCGACAGGGGGGGGATGAAAAACTGTTTTTT. Protein: CATSRDRQGGDEKLFF. The full variable domain, completed using reference TRBV15 and TRBJ1-4, is DAMVIQNPRYQVTQFGKPVTLSCSQTLNHNVMYWYQQKSSQAPKLLFHYYDKDFNNEADTPDNFQSRRPNTSFCFLDIRSPGLGDTAMYLCATSRDRQGGDEKLFFGSGTQLSVL.

The rearrangement uses TRBV4-1 and TRBJ2-1, with 8 bases matching TRBD2. Trimming took 4 bases from V and 8 from J; bases not matched to a gene: 16. The germline CDR1 and CDR2 sequences are MGHRA and YSYEKL. This CDR3 spans 17 amino acids. CDR3 region: CASSPTWTSLLIDEQFF. The CDR3 DNA reads as TGCGCCAGCAGCCCGACATGGACTAGCTTATTGATCGATGAGCAGTTCTTC.

This clone occurred a few times. The DNA for the CDR3 is TGTGCCAGTGTGGGGACACTGAACACTGAAGCTTTCTTT. It is translated as CASVGTLNTEAFF. The chain is built from TRBV19 and TRBJ1-1, with D possibly being TRBD1 (6 bases). This CDR3 region has 13 residues. Germline V gene lookup returns CDR1 LNHDA and CDR2 SQIVND (reference sequence). The V end was cut by 8 bases, the J end by 0 bases, with 10 bases between.

The chain couples TRBV10-3 to TRBJ2-1, with 10 nucleotides matching TRBD2. V lost 2 bases to trimming and J lost 7 bases; unmatched junction nucleotides: 14. Looked up from germline, CDR1 is ENHRY and CDR2 is SYGVKD. The CDR3 has 18 amino acids. The CDR3: CAISEEELAGRRRNEQFF. The CDR3 DNA follows: TGTGCCATCAGTGAGGAGGAACTAGCGGGGAGGAGGAGGAATGAGCAGTTCTTC.

CDR3 bases: TGTGCCAGCAGTTTCCGGGGGGGCGGGGACGAGCAGTACTTC. This sequence encodes CASSFRGGGDEQYF. The gene calls are TRBV6-6 and TRBJ2-7, with 8 bases fitting TRBD2. CDR3 length: 14 residues. The germline V gene encodes CDR1 MNHNY and CDR2 SVGAGI (reference sequence). The junction had 7 bases not matched to a gene; V was cut back by 4 bases and J by 5 bases.

To note about this clone: Other DNA sequences in the sample encode the same CDR3. J is TRBJ1-2 and V is TRBV6-5; 8 positions match TRBD1. V trimming: 0 bases; J trimming: 7 bases; junction bases outside the gene matches: 4. The CDR3 runs 14 residues. CDR1 and CDR2 from the germline V gene are MNHEY and SVGAGI. The CDR3 DNA follows: TGTGCCAGCAGTTACTCCGGACAGGGAGGTGGCTACACCTTC. As protein: CASSYSGQGGGYTF.

The V gene is TRBV5-5, the J gene TRBJ1-6; TRBD1 aligns across 8 bases. The CDR3 loop spans 14 amino acids. The germline V gene encodes CDR1 SGHKS and CDR2 YYEKEE (reference sequence). The trim removed 4 bases at V and 13 bases at J, leaving 10 bases unmatched. CDR3 sequence (DNA): TGTGCCAGCAGCATAGGACAGGGCCCTAATCCCCTCCACTTT. Its protein product is CASSIGQGPNPLHF.

The rearrangement uses TRBV14 and TRBJ1-1, with 7 bases lining up with TRBD1. V was pared by 3 bases and J by 0 bases, with 7 bases of the junction left unmatched. The CDR3 sequence is 16 residues long. From germline, CDR1 is SGHDN and CDR2 FVKESK. The CDR3, as DNA: TGTGCCAGCAGCCAGAGGACCGGGACAGTGAACACTGAAGCTTTCTTT. Translating it yields CASSQRTGTVNTEAFF.

The gene calls are TRBV5-1 and TRBJ2-5; possible D gene TRBD1, 6 bases. CDR1 SGHRS and CDR2 YFSETQ come from the germline V gene. Trimming cost V 4 bases and J 1 base, with 11 bases left between them. This CDR3 spans 14 amino acids. The CDR3 region is CASSPTGPQETQYF. The CDR3 DNA is TGCGCCAGCAGCCCAACAGGGCCCCAAGAGACCCAGTACTTC.